This T cell receptor (beta chain) comes out of a study of blood T cell repertoires in COVID-19. About the research overall: Samples of COVID-19 (acute and convalescent) were obtained from the United States, Italy and Spain. PBMCs, B-cell-depleted T cells, or T cells were the source of the cDNA or gDNA that made up the material.

In the original workflow: Researchers report that nucleated cell counts were estimated from reference gene primer amplification. Produced via immunoSEQ multiplex PCR; TCRdb's table is partial and in-frame only. V and J calls and clone size are as listed in that table; D and trimming were resolved from the DNA. This sample has about 190,000 clones; over 75% occur once, and the top ten carry about 14%. The length of the CDR3 is 16 residues. Germline V gene sequence: CDR1 MNHNY, CDR2 SVGAGI (reference sequence). V lost 7 bases and J lost 3; bases outside the gene matches: 11. The chain couples TRBV6-6 to TRBJ2-7; 11 positions match TRBD2. Sequenced: peripheral blood. This TCR was sampled from a man aged 45-65 years who had recovered from COVID-19. CDR3 protein: CASTPRLAGSLYEQYF. In DNA, the CDR3 is TGTGCCAGCACCCCCCGACTAGCGGGAAGTCTCTACGAGCAGTACTTC.